This passage covers 26 T cell receptor beta chains from one sample sequenced in a study of shared clonotypes between healthy human individuals. Generated by immunoSEQ multiplex PCR, the TCRdb table keeps only in-frame clones and is missing some. The data show some 1.4 million clones, more than 95% seen once. Sample: naive CD4+ T cells sorted from blood. This sample's subset: CD45RA+ positively selected. The receptors stem from a man younger than 45 in good health.

Remarks on this clone: Other nucleotide sequences in the sample specify the same CDR3. The chain combines TRBV5-1 with TRBJ2-3; the D is unclear. This CDR3 is built from 12 residues. Germline V gene lookup returns CDR1 SGHRS and CDR2 YFSETQ. V lost 2 bases and J 4 bases, leaving 5 bases between the germline ends. CDR3 coding DNA: TGCGCCAGCAGCTTATTACCAGATACGCAGTATTTT. This encodes CASSLLPDTQYF.

The chain recombines TRBV29-1 with TRBJ1-5; no clear D gene. This CDR3 contains 14 residues. V was trimmed by 5 bases and J by 0 bases, leaving 11 bases between them. Looked up from germline, CDR1 is SQVTM and CDR2 is ANQGSEA. This chain's CDR3 is CSVSVGSSNQPQHF. In DNA form, the CDR3 reads TGCAGCGTTTCGGTGGGCAGTAGCAATCAGCCCCAGCATTTT.

The chain is built from TRBV2 and TRBJ1-3, with 7 bases fitting TRBD1. Losses at the gene ends were 4 bases for V and 3 bases for J; bases not matched to a gene: 3. Germline CDR1 reads SNHLY; CDR2 reads FYNNEI. This CDR3 region has 14 residues. The chain's CDR3 is CASSATGFGNTIYF. The CDR3 DNA follows: TGTGCCAGCAGTGCGACAGGGTTTGGAAACACCATATATTTT.

The chain uses TRBV5-1 and TRBJ2-3; D remains ambiguous. Trimming pared 0 bases from V and 3 bases from J, leaving 11 bases between. CDR1 is SGHRS and CDR2 is YFSETQ in the germline V gene. The CDR3 length is 15 residues. The CDR3 region has the DNA TGCGCCAGCAGCTTGGGAGTTGGGCGGACAGATACGCAGTATTTT. It yields the protein CASSLGVGRTDTQYF.

The rearrangement uses TRBV7-2 and TRBJ2-3, with D perhaps matching TRBD2 (7 bases). V lost 4 bases to trimming and J lost 8 bases, with 10 bases between them. Looked up from germline, CDR1 is SGHTA and CDR2 is FQGNSA. The CDR3 sequence is 12 residues long. The DNA of the CDR3 is TGTGCCAGCAGCTCCGGGGGGCTTACGCAGTATTTT. It codes for CASSSGGLTQYF.

The chain is built from TRBV18 and TRBJ2-6, with D uncertain. Trimming left V 1 base short and J 0 bases short, with 7 bases between. This CDR3 has 16 amino acids. Germline CDR1 reads KGHSH; CDR2 reads LQKENI. The CDR3 nucleotides are TGTGCCAGCTCACCACGGGTATCCTCTGGGGCCAACGTCCTGACTTTC. Encoded protein: CASSPRVSSGANVLTF.

The chain recombines TRBV29-1 with TRBJ2-1, with 10 bases matching TRBD2. The germline gives CDR1 SQVTM, CDR2 ANQGSEA. The CDR3 extends over 14 amino acids. J was trimmed by 1 base and V by 7 bases; bases with no gene match: 4. The CDR3 protein is CSGGAGGSYNEQFF. The CDR3 DNA sequence: TGCAGCGGGGGAGCGGGAGGGTCCTACAATGAGCAGTTCTTC.

This clone was picked up one time. The chain links TRBV9 to TRBJ2-1; D might be TRBD1 (6 bases). Trimming removed 2 bases at V and 3 bases at J, with 27 bases between. The CDR3 sequence is 20 residues long. From germline, CDR1 is SGDLS and CDR2 YYNGEE. The chain's CDR3 is CASSVDYSNPPGQGYNEQFF. CDR3 sequence (DNA): TGTGCCAGCAGCGTCGATTACTCAAATCCTCCGGGACAAGGCTACAATGAGCAGTTCTTC. Complete variable domain (other parts from reference TRBV9 and TRBJ2-1): DSGVTQTPKHLITATGQRVTLRCSPRSGDLSVYWYQQSLDQGLQFLIQYYNGEERAKGNILERFSAQQFPDLHSELNLSSLELGDSALYFCASSVDYSNPPGQGYNEQFFGPGTRLTVL.

The chain has TRBV7-2 and TRBJ2-7; TRBD1 aligns across 10 bases. The CDR3 sequence is 15 residues long. With V trimmed by 5 bases and J by 2 bases, 6 bases remained unmatched. CDR1 and CDR2 from the germline V gene are SGHTA and FQGNSA. CDR3 in DNA: TGTGCCAGCAGCCTGACCGGGACAGGGGCCTACGAGCAGTACTTC. The encoded protein is CASSLTGTGAYEQYF.

Regarding this clone: The sample contains more than one DNA sequence encoding this CDR3. The chain combines TRBV9 with TRBJ2-1, with D unresolved. Germline V CDR1 and CDR2: SGDLS, YYNGEE. The CDR3 is 14 residues long. V was cut by 0 bases and J by 1 base, with 5 bases left in between. CDR3 in DNA: TGTGCCAGCAGCGTAGACTCGTCCTACAATGAGCAGTTCTTC. Translation: CASSVDSSYNEQFF. Based on the CDR3 plus reference TRBV9 and TRBJ2-1, the full variable domain is DSGVTQTPKHLITATGQRVTLRCSPRSGDLSVYWYQQSLDQGLQFLIQYYNGEERAKGNILERFSAQQFPDLHSELNLSSLELGDSALYFCASSVDSSYNEQFFGPGTRLTVL.

The J gene is TRBJ1-4, the V gene TRBV18; possibly TRBD1 for D (5 bases). The CDR3 loop spans 14 amino acids. Per germline, CDR1 KGHSH and CDR2 LQKENI. V gave up 3 bases and J gave up 8 bases, with 13 bases separating them. CDR3 region: CASSPGLTGEKLFF. In DNA form, the CDR3 reads TGTGCCAGCTCACCCGGCCTCACAGGAGAAAAACTGTTTTTT.

The J gene is TRBJ2-7, the V gene TRBV7-2, with no clear D. Between the trimmed V and J ends, which lost 1 base and 2 bases, there was a span of 12 bases. The CDR3 length is 15 residues. Per germline, CDR1 SGHTA and CDR2 FQGNSA. The CDR3 region is CASSLVEWNPYEQYF. CDR3 in DNA: TGTGCCAGCAGCTTAGTAGAGTGGAACCCCTACGAGCAGTACTTC.

As concerns this clone: The same CDR3 is also encoded by other DNA sequences in this sample. V is TRBV27 and J is TRBJ1-5; the D is unclear. The CDR3 covers 12 residues. The V end was cut by 3 bases, the J end by 5 bases, with 5 bases between. Germline assignment: CDR1 MNHEY and CDR2 SMNVEV (reference sequence). The CDR3 loop reads CASSFRDQPQHF. The DNA of the CDR3 is TGTGCCAGCAGTTTCAGAGATCAGCCCCAGCATTTT.

The chain couples TRBV10-3 to TRBJ2-5, with TRBD1 identical over 9 bases. The V gene end was trimmed by 6 bases and the J gene end by 4 bases; junction bases not matched to a gene: 15. The CDR3 extends over 17 amino acids. Germline CDR1 is ENHRY and CDR2 is SYGVKD. The CDR3 DNA is TGTGCCATCAGGTCCGGGACAGGGTATGAGGTGGGAGAGACCCAGTACTTC. It encodes CAIRSGTGYEVGETQYF.

The rearrangement links TRBV7-9 to TRBJ2-2, with TRBD2 matching over 10 bases. Germline V gene data show CDR1 as SEHNR and CDR2 as FQNEAQ (reference sequence). This CDR3 is built from 13 residues. Unmatched junction bases numbered 5, after V lost 9 bases and J lost 7 bases. In DNA, the CDR3 is TGTGCCAGGGGGCCTAGCGGGAGCGGGGAGCTGTTTTTT. It specifies CARGPSGSGELFF.

The rearrangement links TRBV5-1 to TRBJ2-1; 9 bases map to TRBD1. In germline, CDR1 is SGHRS, CDR2 YFSETQ. The CDR3 spans 13 residues. Losses at the gene ends were 5 bases for V and 10 bases for J; bases not matched to a gene: 7. The CDR3 region is CASREQGAEEQFF. The CDR3 nucleotides read TGCGCCAGCAGGGAACAGGGGGCTGAAGAGCAGTTCTTC.

The V gene is TRBV28, the J gene TRBJ1-1; D is uncertain. Deletions cut 3 bases from V and 0 bases from J, with 11 bases between. Germline lookup yields CDR1 MDHEN and CDR2 SYDVKM. The CDR3 is made up of 15 amino acids. The CDR3 reads CASSLRPGLNTEAFF. The CDR3 coding sequence is TGTGCCAGCAGTTTGCGACCGGGGTTGAACACTGAAGCTTTCTTT.

The J gene is TRBJ1-1, the V gene TRBV5-4, with TRBD1 identical over 8 bases. V was clipped by 3 bases and J by 1 base; unmatched bases: 5. The CDR3 sequence is 15 residues long. The germline CDR1 and CDR2 sequences are SGHNT and YYREEE (reference sequence). This CDR3 is CASSWVGQGNTEAFF. In nucleotides, the CDR3 is TGTGCCAGCAGCTGGGTTGGACAGGGGAACACTGAAGCTTTCTTT. The full variable domain, completed using reference TRBV5-4 and TRBJ1-1, is ETGVTQSPTHLIKTRGQQVTLRCSSQSGHNTVSWYQQALGQGPQFIFQYYREEENGRGNFPPRFSGLQFPNYSSELNVNALELDDSALYLCASSWVGQGNTEAFFGQGTRLTVV.

This chain links TRBV18 with TRBJ1-3; D is unclear. Germline-derived CDR1 and CDR2 are KGHSH and LQKENI. V lost 0 bases and J lost 1, with 13 bases in between. The CDR3 totals 17 residues. The CDR3 reads CASSPPAGLRSGNTIYF. CDR3 in DNA: TGTGCCAGCTCACCACCAGCGGGCCTTCGGTCTGGAAACACCATATATTTT. The full variable domain, completed using reference TRBV18 and TRBJ1-3, is NAGVMQNPRHLVRRRGQEARLRCSPMKGHSHVYWYRQLPEEGLKFMVYLQKENIIDESGMPKERFSAEFPKEGPSILRIQQVVRGDSAAYFCASSPPAGLRSGNTIYFGEGSWLTVV.

The chain employs TRBV19 and TRBJ2-1; 9 positions agree with TRBD2. Germline-derived CDR1 and CDR2 are LNHDA and SQIVND (reference sequence). The ends lost 5 bases at V and 7 bases at J; junction bases unmatched: 9. The CDR3 contains 15 residues. The CDR3 nucleotides are TGTGCCAGTAGTCCGATTAGCGGGAGTCTGAATGAGCAGTTCTTC. Protein product: CASSPISGSLNEQFF.

The chain employs TRBV7-9 and TRBJ2-3; D is perhaps TRBD2 (6 bases). This CDR3 has 16 residues. The germline V gene encodes CDR1 SEHNR and CDR2 FQNEAQ (reference sequence). The germline V and J ends were trimmed by 6 bases and 4 bases, with 20 bases remaining between them. This chain's CDR3 is CASSLFRGGHADTQYF. The CDR3 nucleotides are TGTGCCAGCAGTCTTTTCCGGGGAGGTCATGCAGATACGCAGTATTTT.

This chain joins TRBV9 and TRBJ2-1; TRBD2 aligns across 10 bases. Germline assignment: CDR1 SGDLS and CDR2 YYNGEE. The CDR3 runs 17 residues. After removal of 3 bases from V and 2 bases from J, the junction contained 8 bases not matched to a gene. For the CDR3, the DNA is TGTGCCAGCAGCGCAGAAGGACTAGCGGTTACCTACAATGAGCAGTTCTTC. This sequence encodes CASSAEGLAVTYNEQFF.

The chain uses TRBV4-3 and TRBJ2-2; D call uncertain. CDR3 length: 14 amino acids. V was clipped by 0 bases and J by 5 bases, with 7 bases between them. Looked up from germline, CDR1 is LGHNA and CDR2 is YSLEER. CDR3 in DNA: TGCGCCAGCAGCCAAGAAGCCGTTACCGGGGAGCTGTTTTTT. Protein: CASSQEAVTGELFF.

This chain links TRBV19 with TRBJ2-7; D gene uncertain. V lost 4 bases and J lost 6, with 13 bases in between. Germline values: CDR1 LNHDA, CDR2 SQIVND (reference sequence). This CDR3 has 13 amino acids. In nucleotides, the CDR3 is TGTGCCAGTAGTAATGTTCACATGGGCGAGCAGTACTTC. It translates to CASSNVHMGEQYF. The full variable domain, completed using reference TRBV19 and TRBJ2-7, is DGGITQSPKYLFRKEGQNVTLSCEQNLNHDAMYWYRQDPGQGLRLIYYSQIVNDFQKGDIAEGYSVSREKKESFPLTVTSAQKNPTAFYLCASSNVHMGEQYFGPGTRLTVT.

For this clone: This specimen includes other DNA sequences encoding the same CDR3. The V call is TRBV10-1, the J call TRBJ2-3, with TRBD1 identical over 7 bases. Looked up from germline, CDR1 is WNHNN and CDR2 is SYGVQD (reference sequence). This CDR3 contains 14 residues. Trimming took 5 bases from V and 0 from J; bases not matched to a gene: 2. The CDR3 nucleotides read TGCGCCAGCAGTCCAGGGGGAAGCACAGATACGCAGTATTTT. Translation: CASSPGGSTDTQYF.

The rearrangement links TRBV9 to TRBJ2-2; unclear D gene. Germline CDR1 is SGDLS and CDR2 is YYNGEE. Trimming left V 0 bases short and J 4 bases short, with 10 bases between. CDR3 length: 15 residues. The CDR3 loop reads CASSVDSHPTGELFF. The CDR3, as DNA: TGTGCCAGCAGCGTAGATTCCCATCCCACCGGGGAGCTGTTTTTT. The whole variable domain, remainder taken from reference TRBV9 and TRBJ2-2, is DSGVTQTPKHLITATGQRVTLRCSPRSGDLSVYWYQQSLDQGLQFLIQYYNGEERAKGNILERFSAQQFPDLHSELNLSSLELGDSALYFCASSVDSHPTGELFFGEGSRLTVL.